The TCR beta chain under discussion was sequenced for a study of blood T cell repertoires in COVID-19. J lost 5 bases, V lost 4 bases, and 8 bases had no gene match. The CDR3 has 14 residues. The germline V gene encodes CDR1 LGHNA and CDR2 YSLEER. This table comes from immunoSEQ multiplex PCR, and its TCRdb copy is limited to in-frame clones, with some not included. The data contain around 91,000 clones, about 85% of them singletons. The TCR comes from a man at least 80 years old with acute or convalescent COVID-19. This chain links TRBV4-3 with TRBJ2-7, with 7 bases aligning to TRBD2. The sequencing sample was made of peripheral blood. Written as DNA, the CDR3 is TGCGCCAGCAGCCTACTTGGGGGGGAAAACGAGCAGTACTTC. Protein: CASSLLGGENEQYF.